Described below is a single T cell receptor beta chain sequence and its context. Its cognate antigen is unknown. Germline V gene sequence: CDR1 MNHEY, CDR2 SVGAGI. This CDR3 is 15 amino acids long. The V segment lost 0 bases and the J segment 5 bases; nucleotides outside the gene matches: 1. This entry belongs to a study of OX40 agonist ivuxolimab in advanced cancers. Study in general: Subjects had a mean age of about 65 years, with a range of about 23 to 85; about 83% were male. About 40% of patients had received prior checkpoint inhibitor therapy.

The study's findings and limits: Antigens targeted by the expanded peripheral T cells were not determined. Average numbers of expanded clones were greater in CD8+ T cells than in CD4+.

The method was immunoSEQ multiplex PCR; TCRdb's version includes in-frame clones alone and lacks a portion of them. The table shows 30,000 to 40,000 clones, with around 79% occurring only once. The specimen comprised CD4+ or CD8+ T cells sorted from blood, sampled in a trial of the OX40 agonist ivuxolimab. The receptor was derived from an adult with an advanced solid tumor such as melanoma, head and neck, liver or kidney cancer. The V and J genes are TRBV6-5 and TRBJ2-1; 10 nucleotides agree with TRBD2. CDR3 sequence reads: CASSYSAGGHNEQFF. The DNA of the CDR3 is TGTGCCAGCAGTTACTCAGCGGGGGGGCACAATGAGCAGTTCTTC.